The following is a T cell receptor beta chain sequence with its context. CDR3 length: 11 amino acids. The germline V gene encodes CDR1 DFQATT and CDR2 SNEGSKA (reference sequence). Trimming cost V 3 bases and J 2 bases, with 4 bases left between them. This sample is drawn from a study of PD-L1 blockade in urothelial cancer. Assay used: immunoSEQ multiplex PCR; TCRdb lists only in-frame clones, some missing. The data contain around 45,000 clones, around four fifths of them singletons. The time point is: peripheral blood 6 weeks after treatment start. The J gene is TRBJ1-2, the V gene TRBV20-1; no clear D gene. The sequencing here drew on PBMCs, taken around atezolizumab (anti-PD-L1) treatment. This receptor was identified in a man aged 55 to 70 with urothelial cancer. The CDR3 here is CSASSNYGYTF. DNA of the CDR3: TGCAGTGCTAGTTCGAACTATGGCTACACCTTC.